Listed here are 19 T cell receptor beta chains from one sample, sequenced in a study of technical replicates of blood from several donors. The assay was immunoSEQ multiplex PCR, and TCRdb's table has in-frame clones only and misses some. This table holds under 85,000 clones, around 96% found once. Sequenced: T cells isolated from PBMCs. The receptors originated from a human donor in good health.

The chain couples TRBV9 to TRBJ2-5; a weak D match, TRBD1 (6 bases). Trimming stripped 3 bases from V and 5 bases from J, with 17 bases between. Per the germline V gene, CDR1 is SGDLS and CDR2 is YYNGEE. CDR3 length equals 15 residues. CDR3 nucleotides: TGTGCCAGCAGCGCCGCCCCAGGGGCGTGGGAGACCCAGTACTTC. Amino acid sequence: CASSAAPGAWETQYF. Full variable domain (rest looked up from reference TRBV9 and TRBJ2-5): DSGVTQTPKHLITATGQRVTLRCSPRSGDLSVYWYQQSLDQGLQFLIQYYNGEERAKGNILERFSAQQFPDLHSELNLSSLELGDSALYFCASSAAPGAWETQYFGPGTRLLVL.

The chain joins TRBV30 to TRBJ1-5, with D tentatively TRBD1 (6 bases). V was clipped by 5 bases and J by 5 bases, with 13 bases between them. This CDR3 region has 13 residues. Germline lookup yields CDR1 GTSNPN and CDR2 SVGIG (reference sequence). CDR3 coding DNA: TGTGCCTGGGCTACAGGGAAGGATCAGCCCCAGCATTTT. It specifies CAWATGKDQPQHF.

The CDR3 nucleotides read TGTGCCAGCAGCGTAGTCGCGGGGCCGAACTACGAGCAGTACTTC. It translates to CASSVVAGPNYEQYF. The chain carries TRBV9 and TRBJ2-7; perhaps TRBD2 as D (6 bases). The CDR3 contains 15 residues. V was trimmed by 0 bases and J by 3 bases, leaving 13 bases between them. Germline lookup yields CDR1 SGDLS and CDR2 YYNGEE.

The gene calls are TRBV9 and TRBJ2-7; TRBD2 aligns across 7 bases. Germline V gene lookup returns CDR1 SGDLS and CDR2 YYNGEE. V lost 3 bases to trimming and J lost 5 bases; unmatched junction nucleotides: 11. CDR3 size: 15 residues. The CDR3 nucleotides read TGTGCCAGCAGCGCCACCCAGCGGGGATGGAACGAGCAGTACTTC. This translates into CASSATQRGWNEQYF.

CDR3 in amino acids: CASSPYQGTGVYEQYF. The CDR3 region has the DNA TGTGCCAGCAGCCCCTATCAGGGTACGGGTGTTTACGAGCAGTACTTC. The chain links TRBV11-3 to TRBJ2-7; a weak D match, TRBD1 (5 bases). The CDR3 is made up of 16 amino acids. Germline assignment: CDR1 SGHNT and CDR2 YENEEA. V was pared by 5 bases and J by 4 bases, with 21 bases between.

Note on this clone: At the DNA level, this CDR3 is encoded by other sequences in the same sample as well. The chain recombines TRBV7-9 with TRBJ1-5, with D possibly matching TRBD1 (5 bases). V was cut by 3 bases and J by 1 base, with 10 bases left in between. Germline V gives CDR1 SEHNR, CDR2 FQNEAQ (reference sequence). The CDR3 runs to 15 residues. The CDR3 DNA reads as TGTGCCAGCAGCTTGGGGGGGTCCAGCAATCAGCCCCAGCATTTT. Its protein product is CASSLGGSSNQPQHF. The full variable domain, rest sourced from reference TRBV7-9 and TRBJ1-5, is DTGVSQNPRHKITKRGQNVTFRCDPISEHNRLYWYRQTLGQGPEFLTYFQNEAQLEKSRLLSDRFSAERPKGSFSTLEIQRTEQGDSAMYLCASSLGGSSNQPQHFGDGTRLSIL.

The chain recombines TRBV29-1 with TRBJ2-1, with 11 bases matching TRBD2. V lost 3 bases to trimming and J lost 9 bases; unmatched junction nucleotides: 7. CDR1 and CDR2 (germline): SQVTM, ANQGSEA. CDR3 length equals 14 residues. This CDR3 reads CSVDELAGVLEQFF. The DNA of the CDR3 is TGCAGCGTTGACGAACTAGCGGGAGTACTTGAGCAGTTCTTC.

The gene calls are TRBV9 and TRBJ2-5; 14 bases map to TRBD2. Unmatched junction bases numbered 3, after V lost 3 bases and J lost 5 bases. Germline CDR1 reads SGDLS; CDR2 reads YYNGEE. This CDR3 region has 15 residues. DNA for the CDR3: TGTGCCAGCAGCGAGGGACTAGCGGGAGTGGAGACCCAGTACTTC. Amino acid sequence: CASSEGLAGVETQYF. The full variable domain, completed using reference TRBV9 and TRBJ2-5, is DSGVTQTPKHLITATGQRVTLRCSPRSGDLSVYWYQQSLDQGLQFLIQYYNGEERAKGNILERFSAQQFPDLHSELNLSSLELGDSALYFCASSEGLAGVETQYFGPGTRLLVL.

The gene calls are TRBV25-1 and TRBJ2-7; 14 nucleotides line up with TRBD2. CDR1 is MGHDK, CDR2 SYGVNS, per germline. The J segment lost 4 bases and the V segment lost 1 base, leaving 9 bases of the junction unmatched. The CDR3 runs 18 residues. In nucleotides, the CDR3 is TGTGCCAGCAGTGAATGGGGGACTAGCGGGAGAAGTAGGTACGAGCAGTACTTC. Translated, it gives CASSEWGTSGRSRYEQYF.

The chain is built from TRBV7-6 and TRBJ2-7; D gene uncertain. From germline, CDR1 is SGHVS and CDR2 FNYEAQ. This CDR3 spans 12 amino acids. V lost 4 bases and J 4 bases, leaving 8 bases between the germline ends. The CDR3 nucleotides are TGTGCCAGCAGCTCCCCCGGGTACGAGCAGTACTTC. This translates into CASSSPGYEQYF.

DNA for the CDR3: TGTGCCAGCATCACAGGTAGCAATCAGCCCCAGCATTTT. Translation: CASITGSNQPQHF. This chain links TRBV6-6 with TRBJ1-5, with a weak D call TRBD1 (5 bases). Trimming removed 7 bases at V and 0 bases at J, with 7 bases between. The length of the CDR3 is 13 residues. In germline, CDR1 is MNHNY, CDR2 SVGAGI (reference sequence).

The V and J genes are TRBV27 and TRBJ1-1; 7 positions match TRBD1. J gave up 4 bases and V 0 bases, and 5 bases lay outside the gene matches. Looked up from germline, CDR1 is MNHEY and CDR2 is SMNVEV (reference sequence). The length of the CDR3 is 15 residues. The CDR3 spells CASSLSWTGGTEAFF. Written as DNA, the CDR3 is TGTGCCAGCAGTTTATCCTGGACAGGCGGCACTGAAGCTTTCTTT.

This chain connects TRBV19 to TRBJ2-3; perhaps TRBD1 as D (6 bases). This CDR3 region has 15 residues. Trimming shortened V by 3 bases and J by 0 bases, and 10 bases separated the two germline ends. CDR1 and CDR2 from the germline V gene are LNHDA and SQIVND (reference sequence). The CDR3, as DNA: TGTGCCAGTAGTATTAAGGGGGTGAGCACAGATACGCAGTATTTT. Residues: CASSIKGVSTDTQYF.

The chain has TRBV6-1 and TRBJ2-2, with 10 bases fitting TRBD2. Germline loops: CDR1 MNHNS, CDR2 SASEGT. This CDR3 has 16 residues. The V and J ends lost 1 base and 4 bases, in that order; junction bases with no gene match: 3. The CDR3 protein is CASSEGIAGGTGELFF. CDR3 sequence (DNA): TGTGCCAGCAGTGAAGGGATAGCGGGGGGCACCGGGGAGCTGTTTTTT.

CDR3 sequence: CASSIARSGANVLTF. The CDR3 bases are TGTGCCAGTAGTATAGCCAGATCCGGGGCCAACGTCCTGACTTTC. The rearrangement joins TRBV19 to TRBJ2-6; no clear D gene. This CDR3 comprises 15 residues. Germline values: CDR1 LNHDA, CDR2 SQIVND (reference sequence). Trimming removed 1 base from V and 4 bases from J, with 8 bases in between.

The chain couples TRBV9 to TRBJ2-3; TRBD2 matches at 9 bases. CDR1 SGDLS and CDR2 YYNGEE come from the germline V gene. The ends lost 0 bases at V and 2 bases at J; junction bases unmatched: 7. This CDR3 contains 17 residues. The CDR3 protein is CASSVGAGLAFTDTQYF. CDR3 bases: TGTGCCAGCAGCGTAGGGGCGGGACTAGCCTTCACAGATACGCAGTATTTT.

The chain is built from TRBV6-5 and TRBJ2-5, with 9 bases lining up with TRBD2. Germline values: CDR1 MNHEY, CDR2 SVGAGI. This CDR3 comprises 15 residues. V lost 8 bases, J lost 4 bases, and 11 bases stayed unmatched. CDR3 sequence (DNA): TGTGCCAGCGGGGGGACTAGCTGGGAGGGAGAGACCCAGTACTTC. Translating it yields CASGGTSWEGETQYF.

V is TRBV7-2 and J is TRBJ1-3, with D perhaps matching TRBD1 (6 bases). The CDR3 is 15 amino acids. The V end was cut by 5 bases, the J end by 2 bases, with 13 bases between. Germline CDR1 is SGHTA and CDR2 is FQGNSA. The chain's CDR3 is CASSRKGEAGNTIYF. The CDR3, as DNA: TGTGCCAGCAGCCGTAAGGGGGAAGCTGGAAACACCATATATTTT.

The rearrangement links TRBV10-1 to TRBJ2-3, with D perhaps TRBD2 (7 bases). Germline CDR1 is WNHNN and CDR2 is SYGVQD (reference sequence). This CDR3 spans 15 amino acids. The ends were cut back, 8 bases at V and 5 bases at J, with 20 bases in the middle. The CDR3: CASGPGGAVGDTQYF. In DNA form, the CDR3 reads TGCGCCAGCGGGCCTGGGGGGGCGGTAGGAGATACGCAGTATTTT.